The clone carrying this T cell receptor (beta chain) was counted only a few times. This sample stems from a study of blood T cell repertoires in COVID-19. Across the whole study: The samples span acute and convalescent COVID-19 from the United States, Italy and Spain. Nucleic acid was either cDNA or gDNA, and it came from T cells, B-cell-depleted T cells, or PBMCs.

Original handling: How many nucleated cells were present was estimated from reference gene primer amplification. Measured with immunoSEQ multiplex PCR; TCRdb has only the in-frame clones, and not every one. V and J calls and clone size are copied from that table; D and trimming were computed from the DNA. The top ten hold over 9.5% of the sample, which has a few hundred thousand clones, 80% to 85% seen once. J lost 6 bases, V lost 4 bases, and 9 bases had no gene match. The CDR3 length is 15 residues. Germline loops: CDR1 LGHDT, CDR2 YNNKEL (reference sequence). Sequenced material: peripheral blood. The chain recombines TRBV3-1 (or the pseudogene TRBV3-2) with TRBJ2-3; TRBD2 aligns across 8 bases. The TCR comes from a woman of 80 years or more with COVID-19, enrolled during active disease. The CDR3: CASSPRKRGLDTQYF. CDR3 sequence (DNA): TGTGCCAGCAGCCCCCGCAAGCGGGGGTTGGATACGCAGTATTTT.